One TCR beta chain is described in this entry. Germline assignment: CDR1 SQVTM and CDR2 ANQGSEA. This CDR3 is 13 amino acids long. V lost 4 bases and J lost 7; bases outside the gene matches: 8. This sample is drawn from a study of CD8+ T cells in alopecia areata. In each case, RNA was isolated and then reverse transcribed into cDNA as the sequencing template. TCRdb's table, derived via immunoSEQ multiplex PCR, lists solely in-frame clones and lacks some. The sample lists approximately 100,000 clones, 35% to 50% occurring once. Peripheral blood and lesional scalp punch biopsies were taken from alopecia areata patients.

Sequenced: CD4+ T cells sorted from blood. This clonotype was obtained from a human donor with alopecia areata. The rearrangement uses TRBV29-1 and TRBJ2-5; 8 bases align to TRBD1. The CDR3 sequence is CSVAQGVGGTQYF. DNA for the CDR3: TGCAGCGTTGCACAGGGGGTGGGAGGGACCCAGTACTTC.